Shown below are 30 T cell receptor beta chains from a single sample sequenced in a study of blood T cell repertoires in COVID-19. The method was immunoSEQ multiplex PCR; TCRdb's version includes in-frame clones alone and lacks a portion of them. The sample gives hundreds of thousands of clones, around 87% of which show up once; roughly 3% is in the top ten. Material: peripheral blood. The receptors come from a man in his sixties with acute or convalescent COVID-19.

This clone has only one observation. The chain is built from TRBV5-1 and TRBJ1-1; D perhaps matches TRBD1 (6 bases). Trimming took off 4 bases at V and 8 bases at J, with 18 bases between the two ends. The CDR3 loop spans 14 amino acids. CDR1 and CDR2 from the germline V gene are SGHRS and YFSETQ. CDR3 sequence reads: CASSPGDARAEAFF. CDR3 nucleotides: TGCGCCAGCAGCCCAGGGGACGCCAGAGCGGAAGCTTTCTTT.

This clone was observed at least ten times. The J gene is TRBJ1-2, the V gene TRBV11-2, with no clear D. Trimming removed 1 base from V and 12 bases from J, with 12 bases in between. This CDR3 has 12 amino acids. From germline, CDR1 is SGHAT and CDR2 FQNNGV. CDR3 nucleotide sequence: TGTGCCAGCAGCTTAGGGGAGGGCGGTGACACCTTC. Translated, it gives CASSLGEGGDTF.

This rearrangement joins TRBV19 to TRBJ2-1; the match to TRBD2 covers 12 bases. CDR3 size: 14 residues. The trim removed 6 bases at V and 9 bases at J, leaving 6 bases unmatched. Germline loops: CDR1 LNHDA, CDR2 SQIVND (reference sequence). DNA for the CDR3: TGTGCCAGTAGCGTACTAGCGGGGGGTGGTGAGCAGTTCTTC. Protein: CASSVLAGGGEQFF.

There are a few counts of this clone. The V and J genes are TRBV6-5 and TRBJ1-2; tentative D call: TRBD1 (6 bases). The CDR3 has 15 amino acids. Looked up from germline, CDR1 is MNHEY and CDR2 is SVGAGI. V gave up 0 bases and J gave up 7 bases, with 15 bases separating them. CDR3 amino acids: CASSYSGRGAAGYTF. The CDR3 bases are TGTGCCAGCAGTTACTCGGGCAGGGGTGCTGCTGGCTACACCTTC.

The chain links TRBV2 to TRBJ2-7; 9 bases line up with TRBD2. V dropped 3 bases and J dropped 2; count of bases not matched to a gene: 5. The CDR3 runs 15 residues. Per germline, CDR1 SNHLY and CDR2 FYNNEI. CDR3 loop: CASSEASGATYEQYF. The CDR3 region has the DNA TGTGCCAGCAGTGAGGCTAGCGGGGCGACCTACGAGCAGTACTTC.

Only a few counts were recorded for this clone. This chain joins TRBV10-1 and TRBJ1-5; a possible D gene is TRBD1 (5 bases). Germline values: CDR1 WNHNN, CDR2 SYGVQD (reference sequence). The CDR3 consists of 14 residues. Trimming removed 3 bases at V and 6 bases at J, with 12 bases between. CDR3 amino acids: CASSEVREGQPQHF. The CDR3 DNA reads TGCGCCAGCAGTGAAGTCAGGGAGGGTCAGCCCCAGCATTTT.

A single count supports this clone. The chain links TRBV6-5 to TRBJ1-6; 8 bases map to TRBD1. Germline assignment: CDR1 MNHEY and CDR2 SVGAGI. The CDR3 consists of 15 residues. V lost 2 bases and J lost 7; bases outside the gene matches: 4. The CDR3 DNA reads as TGTGCCAGCAGTTACGCAGGACAGGGAAATTCACCCCTCCACTTT. Encoded protein: CASSYAGQGNSPLHF.

The chain combines TRBV6-5 with TRBJ2-7, with TRBD1 identical over 8 bases. Unmatched junction bases numbered 9, after V lost 7 bases and J lost 1 base. Germline values: CDR1 MNHEY, CDR2 SVGAGI. The CDR3 extends over 15 amino acids. The CDR3 nucleotides read TGTGCCAGCACCATACAGGGGGTGGGTTCCTACGAGCAGTACTTC. Encoded protein: CASTIQGVGSYEQYF.

The V and J genes are TRBV14 and TRBJ2-3; 10 bases are a match to TRBD1. Germline V lookup: CDR1 SGHDN, CDR2 FVKESK. This CDR3 region has 16 residues. V shed 2 bases and J 9 bases; nucleotides not matched to a gene: 11. The CDR3 DNA sequence: TGTGCCAGCAGCCAACATCGGGACAGGGGCCTGTGGACGCAGTATTTT. Its translation is CASSQHRDRGLWTQYF.

This chain uses TRBV6-1 with TRBJ2-7; 8 bases are shared with TRBD1. The CDR3 sequence is 14 residues long. V trimming: 2 bases; J trimming: 5 bases; junction bases outside the gene matches: 5. Germline values: CDR1 MNHNS, CDR2 SASEGT. The CDR3 DNA reads as TGTGCCAGCAGTGAAACCCGGACAGGGAACGAGCAGTACTTC. Its translation is CASSETRTGNEQYF.

The rearrangement uses TRBV25-1 and TRBJ1-4; D remains unclear. Germline-derived CDR1 and CDR2 are MGHDK and SYGVNS. Trimming took off 1 base at V and 8 bases at J, with 14 bases between the two ends. CDR3 length: 15 residues. The CDR3: CASSELRGVGEKLFF. CDR3 sequence (DNA): TGTGCCAGCAGTGAATTGCGTGGCGTGGGCGAAAAACTGTTTTTT.

The chain combines TRBV7-9 with TRBJ2-6, with no clear D. Trimming cost V 5 bases and J 3 bases, with 11 bases left between them. This CDR3 has 15 amino acids. The V gene's germline CDR1 is SEHNR and CDR2 FQNEAQ (reference sequence). This CDR3 reads CASSPRRSGANVLTF. In DNA form, the CDR3 reads TGTGCCAGCAGCCCACGGAGAAGTGGGGCCAACGTCCTGACTTTC.

This clone was counted a single time. The chain has TRBV27 and TRBJ1-6; D unclear. Trimming shortened V by 6 bases and J by 0 bases, and 9 bases separated the two germline ends. CDR3 length: 15 amino acids. CDR1 and CDR2 from the germline V gene are MNHEY and SMNVEV (reference sequence). The CDR3 nucleotides read TGTGCCAGCAGCGCAGGTAGCTCCTATAATTCACCCCTCCACTTT. Protein product: CASSAGSSYNSPLHF.

The V call is TRBV19, the J call TRBJ1-3; no reliable D call. The CDR3 runs 13 residues. V lost 8 bases and J 4 bases, leaving 12 bases between the germline ends. CDR1 is LNHDA and CDR2 is SQIVND in the germline V gene (reference sequence). CDR3 region: CASAYAMGNTIYF. The CDR3 nucleotides are TGTGCCAGTGCTTACGCGATGGGAAACACCATATATTTT.

The rearrangement uses TRBV2 and TRBJ1-6, with D possibly being TRBD1 (5 bases). This CDR3 is 15 amino acids long. V was clipped by 2 bases and J by 10 bases, with 15 bases between them. Germline CDR1 reads SNHLY; CDR2 reads FYNNEI. The CDR3: CASSELPRDGSPLHF. The CDR3 DNA is TGTGCCAGCAGTGAACTTCCCAGGGATGGATCACCCCTCCACTTT.

The CDR3: CASSPTQETQYF. CDR3 bases: TGTGCCAGCAGTCCCACACAAGAGACCCAGTACTTC. The J gene is TRBJ2-5, the V gene TRBV2; no reliable D call. V was pared by 5 bases and J by 2 bases, with 6 bases between. This CDR3 region has 12 residues. Germline V gene sequence: CDR1 SNHLY, CDR2 FYNNEI.

In DNA, the CDR3 is TGCGCCAGCAGCTCATCAGGGGGCAGGAACGAGCAGTACTTC. Translation: CASSSSGGRNEQYF. J is TRBJ2-7 and V is TRBV5-1; 8 bases agree with TRBD1. Germline trimming cut 3 bases from V and 5 bases from J; bases unmatched to any gene: 7. The germline V gene encodes CDR1 SGHRS and CDR2 YFSETQ. CDR3 length: 14 residues.

The genes are TRBV6-1 and TRBJ1-1; a weak D match, TRBD1 (6 bases). V lost 5 bases to trimming and J lost 8 bases, with 15 bases between them. This CDR3 is built from 13 residues. Germline V gene sequence: CDR1 MNHNS, CDR2 SASEGT. The CDR3 nucleotides read TGTGCCAGCAGTCCCGGACAGCCCCGAGAAGCTTTCTTT. Protein product: CASSPGQPREAFF.

The chain recombines TRBV28 with TRBJ1-5; 11 bases agree with TRBD1. This CDR3 is built from 16 residues. The V gene end was trimmed by 5 bases and the J gene end by 6 bases; junction bases not matched to a gene: 9. Germline V lookup: CDR1 MDHEN, CDR2 SYDVKM. In DNA, the CDR3 is TGTGCCAGCAGTCCCGCCAGGACAGGGGGCGGTCAGCCCCAGCATTTT. The encoded protein is CASSPARTGGGQPQHF.

The chain carries TRBV28 and TRBJ2-7; D perhaps matches TRBD2 (5 bases). Germline loops: CDR1 MDHEN, CDR2 SYDVKM. V was cut by 2 bases and J by 9 bases, with 17 bases left in between. The CDR3 has 14 residues. The CDR3 region is CASSLSLGLAGQYF. The CDR3 coding sequence is TGTGCCAGCAGTTTAAGCCTCGGTCTAGCTGGGCAGTACTTC.

The rearrangement links TRBV6-1 to TRBJ2-7; 8 positions match TRBD2. With V trimmed by 3 bases and J by 2 bases, 0 bases remained unmatched. The length of the CDR3 is 13 residues. The germline V gene encodes CDR1 MNHNS and CDR2 SASEGT. The CDR3 sequence is CASSERGAYEQYF. In nucleotides, the CDR3 is TGTGCCAGCAGTGAGCGGGGGGCCTACGAGCAGTACTTC.

The rearrangement joins TRBV28 to TRBJ1-5; 8 bases agree with TRBD1. Trimming cost V 5 bases and J 2 bases; bases outside gene matches: 5. Germline V lookup: CDR1 MDHEN, CDR2 SYDVKM. This CDR3 is built from 15 residues. The CDR3 region is CASSGGTGRNQPQHF. The CDR3 DNA reads as TGTGCCAGCAGTGGGGGGACAGGACGCAATCAGCCCCAGCATTTT.

This clone was seen a few times. J is TRBJ1-5 and V is TRBV7-2; no clear D gene. There are 14 residues in the CDR3. The germline CDR1 and CDR2 sequences are SGHTA and FQGNSA. V lost 3 bases and J 2 bases, leaving 8 bases between the germline ends. The CDR3 DNA sequence: TGTGCCAGCAGCTTGGCGGTTGGCAATCAGCCCCAGCATTTT. It yields the protein CASSLAVGNQPQHF.

DNA for the CDR3: TGCGCCAGCAGCTTGGAAAGGGGCCCGGGCTACACCTTC. Translated, it gives CASSLERGPGYTF. J is TRBJ1-2 and V is TRBV5-1, with D tentatively TRBD1 (5 bases). Germline V gene lookup returns CDR1 SGHRS and CDR2 YFSETQ. V was clipped by 0 bases and J by 8 bases, with 11 bases between them. CDR3 length: 13 residues.

This rearrangement joins TRBV7-2 to TRBJ2-7; D is perhaps TRBD2 (6 bases). V lost 6 bases, J lost 3 bases, and 6 bases lay in between. The CDR3 spans 11 residues. Per the germline V gene, CDR1 is SGHTA and CDR2 is FQGNSA. CDR3 DNA: TGTGCCAGCAGGGAGGGCTACGAGCAGTACTTC. Its translation: CASREGYEQYF.

The CDR3 region is CASSTNGEDYGYTF. In DNA, the CDR3 is TGTGCCAGTTCAACCAATGGGGAGGACTATGGCTACACCTTC. The V and J genes are TRBV19 and TRBJ1-2; unclear D gene. Trimming stripped 8 bases from V and 3 bases from J, with 16 bases between. The CDR3 covers 14 residues. Germline V gene data show CDR1 as LNHDA and CDR2 as SQIVND (reference sequence).

V gene TRBV28 combines with J gene TRBJ1-2; the D is unclear. From germline, CDR1 is MDHEN and CDR2 SYDVKM. V dropped 3 bases and J dropped 5 bases, with 16 bases sitting between them. The CDR3 runs to 15 residues. The CDR3 DNA sequence: TGTGCCAGCAGTTTGCCCGTGGGAGGAGGGTATGGCTACACCTTC. Protein sequence: CASSLPVGGGYGYTF.

This chain links TRBV19 with TRBJ2-1; D is ambiguous. Germline CDR1 and CDR2: LNHDA and SQIVND (reference sequence). V was trimmed by 5 bases and J by 0 bases, leaving 5 bases between them. The CDR3 is made up of 13 amino acids. CDR3: CASSPVSYNEQFF. CDR3 nucleotide sequence: TGTGCCAGTAGTCCAGTCTCCTACAATGAGCAGTTCTTC.

V is TRBV21-1 and J is TRBJ1-5. TRBV21-1 is an annotated pseudogene. This CDR3 has 16 residues. The CDR3: CASSTRGGWSNQPQHF. The CDR3 DNA reads as TGTGCCAGCAGCACGAGGGGGGGGTGGAGCAATCAGCCCCAGCATTTT.

The genes are TRBV3-1 (or the pseudogene TRBV3-2) and TRBJ2-5; 7 nucleotides align to TRBD2. Germline CDR1 LGHDT, CDR2 YNNKEL (reference sequence). With V trimmed by 4 bases and J by 6 bases, 8 bases remained unmatched. The length of the CDR3 is 14 residues. The CDR3 here is CASSPRVSGQTQYF. The CDR3 coding sequence is TGTGCCAGCAGCCCCCGTGTTAGCGGGCAGACCCAGTACTTC.